One and the same sample provided the 5 T cell receptor beta chains below, sequenced in a study of blood T cells in healthy people across ages. Combining a sample-barcoded 5' primer with a J-beta primer mix, a second PCR ran for about 6 to 12 cycles. In TCRdb, the 5' RACE reads were re-called with MiXCR into one record per CDR3 protein. The sample has about 680,000 distinct CDR3 sequences, 49% seen once. Sequencing was carried out using blood. These TCRs come from a woman aged 60-70 years in good health.

The J gene is TRBJ1-6, the V gene TRBV6-6; D not certain. There are 16 residues in the CDR3. Trimming left V 1 base short and J 6 bases short, with 13 bases between. Germline CDR1 reads MNHNY; CDR2 reads SVGAGI (reference sequence). CDR3 amino acids: CASSYFPDGANSPLHF. The CDR3 DNA is TGTGCCAGCAGTTACTTTCCAGACGGAGCTAATTCACCCCTCCACTTT.

The rearrangement links TRBV27 to TRBJ2-7; the match to TRBD2 covers 7 bases. The CDR3 has 15 amino acids. Germline V gene data show CDR1 as MNHEY and CDR2 as SMNVEV (reference sequence). With V trimmed by 8 bases and J by 3 bases, 13 bases remained unmatched. CDR3 residues: CASGLSSGRGYEQYF. The CDR3 DNA reads TGTGCCAGCGGCTTATCTAGCGGTAGAGGCTACGAGCAGTACTTC.

The chain links TRBV7-9 to TRBJ2-1; 7 bases fit TRBD2. The CDR3 loop spans 16 amino acids. Germline V gene sequence: CDR1 SEHNR, CDR2 FQNEAQ (reference sequence). Trimming removed 1 base from V and 5 bases from J; junction bases left unmatched: 8. CDR3 in amino acids: CASSLVPAGPHNEQFF. DNA for the CDR3: TGTGCCAGCAGCTTAGTTCCAGCGGGGCCACACAATGAGCAGTTCTTC.

This clonotype was found a few times. V usage is TRBV2 and J usage is TRBJ2-7, with TRBD1 matching 7 bases. The CDR3 sequence is 14 residues long. Unmatched junction bases numbered 6, after V lost 7 bases and J lost 0 bases. Germline V CDR1 and CDR2: SNHLY, FYNNEI. The CDR3 region has the DNA TGTGCCAGCACCGACAGGGAATTCTCCTACGAGCAGTACTTC. Translating it yields CASTDREFSYEQYF.

The J gene is TRBJ1-2, the V gene TRBV20-1; no reliable D call. Germline values: CDR1 DFQATT, CDR2 SNEGSKA (reference sequence). The CDR3 consists of 15 residues. Between the trimmed V and J ends, which lost 0 bases and 0 bases, there was a span of 11 bases. CDR3 DNA sequence: TGCAGTGCTAGAGACAGCCAGCAAGCTAACTATGGCTACACCTTC. Amino acids: CSARDSQQANYGYTF.